Each of the 8 T cell receptor beta chains below was sequenced from the same sample in a study of blood T cell repertoires in COVID-19. Sequenced by immunoSEQ multiplex PCR; TCRdb stores in-frame clones only, minus some. The sample lists roughly 200,000 clones; around 87% were seen once. Sample: PBMCs or T cells enriched from blood (not recorded which). Receptors were obtained from a man aged 30-40 years in a cohort exposed to, infected with or recovered from COVID-19 (not recorded which).

The chain combines TRBV15 with TRBJ1-5; D gene ambiguous. The CDR3 sequence is 12 residues long. V lost 3 bases and J 6 bases, leaving 6 bases between the germline ends. The V gene's germline CDR1 is LNHNV and CDR2 YYDKDF (reference sequence). In nucleotides, the CDR3 is TGTGCCACCAGCAGTGGAGGTCAGCCCCAGCATTTT. Its protein product is CATSSGGQPQHF.

V gene TRBV28 combines with J gene TRBJ2-2, with D unclear. Germline V gene lookup returns CDR1 MDHEN and CDR2 SYDVKM. The CDR3 is 15 amino acids. Trimming removed 6 bases from V and 7 bases from J, with 18 bases in between. The CDR3 reads CASRKTSLRDGELFF. CDR3 coding DNA: TGTGCCAGCAGGAAGACATCCCTGCGTGACGGGGAGCTGTTTTTT.

The J gene is TRBJ1-2, the V gene TRBV6-4; D ambiguous. Trimming stripped 2 bases from V and 4 bases from J, with 8 bases between. The CDR3 has 13 amino acids. From germline, CDR1 is MRHNA and CDR2 SNTAGT. CDR3 bases: TGTGCCAGCAGTGACCGGGAGGGCTATGGCTACACCTTC. Its translation: CASSDREGYGYTF.

The chain joins TRBV14 to TRBJ2-5; D perhaps matches TRBD1 (5 bases). The CDR3 has 13 residues. CDR1 SGHDN and CDR2 FVKESK come from the germline V gene. V was pared by 4 bases and J by 1 base, with 7 bases between. The CDR3 nucleotides read TGTGCCAGCAGCCGACAGATCCAAGAGACCCAGTACTTC. Its translation: CASSRQIQETQYF.

The CDR3 is CASSSGDRTTSGSTGELFF. CDR3 DNA: TGTGCCAGCAGCTCGGGGGACAGGACGACTAGCGGGAGCACCGGGGAGCTGTTTTTT. This chain joins TRBV7-9 and TRBJ2-2; 12 bases map to TRBD2. The germline gives CDR1 SEHNR, CDR2 FQNEAQ (reference sequence). This CDR3 is 19 amino acids long. V gave up 4 bases and J gave up 4 bases; unmatched junction bases: 13.

This chain joins TRBV28 and TRBJ1-2, with TRBD1 matching over 7 bases. Trimming took 3 bases from V and 7 from J; bases not matched to a gene: 8. Germline lookup yields CDR1 MDHEN and CDR2 SYDVKM. CDR3 length: 14 residues. CDR3 DNA: TGTGCCAGCAGTTTTGGACAGGTCGGAAGTGGCTACACCTTC. This sequence encodes CASSFGQVGSGYTF.

In regard to this clone: This specimen includes other DNA sequences encoding the same CDR3. This chain joins TRBV24-1 and TRBJ2-5, with 12 bases lining up with TRBD2. From germline, CDR1 is KGHDR and CDR2 SFDVKD. This CDR3 has 15 amino acids. The ends lost 6 bases at V and 3 bases at J; junction bases unmatched: 4. The CDR3 here is CATSIRTSGKETQYF. The DNA of the CDR3 is TGTGCCACCAGTATTAGGACTAGCGGGAAAGAGACCCAGTACTTC.

The chain joins TRBV5-1 to TRBJ2-2; TRBD2 matches at 10 bases. The germline gives CDR1 SGHRS, CDR2 YFSETQ. The V segment lost 7 bases and the J segment 1 base; nucleotides outside the gene matches: 10. The CDR3 has 17 amino acids. The CDR3 loop is CASGSSGSSGNTGELFF. The CDR3 DNA sequence: TGCGCCAGCGGATCTAGCGGGAGTAGCGGGAACACCGGGGAGCTGTTTTTT.